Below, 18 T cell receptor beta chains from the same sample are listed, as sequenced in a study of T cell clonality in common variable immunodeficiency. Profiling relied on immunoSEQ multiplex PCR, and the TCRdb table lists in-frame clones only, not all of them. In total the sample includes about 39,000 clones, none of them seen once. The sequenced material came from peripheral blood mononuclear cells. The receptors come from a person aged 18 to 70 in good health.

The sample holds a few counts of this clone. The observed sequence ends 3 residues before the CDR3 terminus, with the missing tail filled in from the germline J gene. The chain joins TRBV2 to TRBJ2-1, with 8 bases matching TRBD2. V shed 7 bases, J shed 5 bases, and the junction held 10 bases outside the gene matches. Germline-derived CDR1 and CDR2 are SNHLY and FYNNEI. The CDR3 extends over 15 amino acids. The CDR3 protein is CASKRNSGSNNEQFF. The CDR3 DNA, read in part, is TGTGCCAGCAAACGTAACAGCGGGAGTAACAATGAG.

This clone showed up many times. The CDR3 bases that were read are TGCAGTACGGACAGGGATGGC. It translates to CSTDRDG. In full, the CDR3 is CSTDRDGYTF. The chain links TRBV20-1 to TRBJ1-2; 8 nucleotides line up with TRBD1. The missing CDR3 end, 3 residues past where the read stops, is filled in from the germline J gene. CDR3 length equals 10 residues. The J segment lost 6 bases and the V segment lost 8 bases, leaving 2 bases of the junction unmatched. Germline CDR1 DFQATT, CDR2 SNEGSKA (reference sequence).

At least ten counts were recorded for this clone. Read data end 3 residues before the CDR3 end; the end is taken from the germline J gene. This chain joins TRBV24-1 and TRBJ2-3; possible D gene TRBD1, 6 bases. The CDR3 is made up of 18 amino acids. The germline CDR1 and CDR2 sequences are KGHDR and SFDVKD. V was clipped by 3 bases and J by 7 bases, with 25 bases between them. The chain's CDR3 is CATSDPSLQGLKRHTQYF. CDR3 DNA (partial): TGTGCCACCAGTGATCCTAGCCTACAGGGCTTGAAACGACATACG.

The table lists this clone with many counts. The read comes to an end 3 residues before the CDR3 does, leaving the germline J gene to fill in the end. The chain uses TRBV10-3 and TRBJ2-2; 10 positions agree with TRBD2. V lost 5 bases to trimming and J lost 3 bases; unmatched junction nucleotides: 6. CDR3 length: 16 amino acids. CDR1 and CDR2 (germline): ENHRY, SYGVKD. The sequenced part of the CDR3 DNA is TGTGCCATCAGTAAACTAGCGGGAAGGGACACCGGGGAG. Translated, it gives CAISKLAGRDTGE. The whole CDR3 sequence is CAISKLAGRDTGELFF.

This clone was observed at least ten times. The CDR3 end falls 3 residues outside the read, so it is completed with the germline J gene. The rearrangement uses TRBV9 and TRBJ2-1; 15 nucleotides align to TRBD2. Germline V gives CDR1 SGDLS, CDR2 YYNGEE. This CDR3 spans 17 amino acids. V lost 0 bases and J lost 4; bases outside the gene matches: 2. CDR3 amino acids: CASSVGTSGRGYNEQFF. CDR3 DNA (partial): TGTGCCAGCAGCGTAGGGACTAGCGGGAGGGGATACAATGAG.

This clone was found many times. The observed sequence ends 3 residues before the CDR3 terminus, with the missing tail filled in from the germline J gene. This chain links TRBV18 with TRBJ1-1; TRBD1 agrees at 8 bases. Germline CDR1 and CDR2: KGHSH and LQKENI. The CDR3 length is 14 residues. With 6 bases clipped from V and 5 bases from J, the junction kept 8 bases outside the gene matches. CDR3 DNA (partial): TGTGCCAGCTCCCCATTACAGGGGGGGACTGAA. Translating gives CASSPLQGGTE. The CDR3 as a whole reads CASSPLQGGTEAFF.

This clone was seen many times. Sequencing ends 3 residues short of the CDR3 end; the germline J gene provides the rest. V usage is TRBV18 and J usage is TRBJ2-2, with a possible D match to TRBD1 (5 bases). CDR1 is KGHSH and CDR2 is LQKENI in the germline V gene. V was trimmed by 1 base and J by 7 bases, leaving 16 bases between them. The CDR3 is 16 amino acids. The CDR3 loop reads CASSPLKGALSGELFF. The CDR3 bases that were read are TGTGCCAGCTCACCACTGAAAGGGGCTTTGAGCGGGGAG.

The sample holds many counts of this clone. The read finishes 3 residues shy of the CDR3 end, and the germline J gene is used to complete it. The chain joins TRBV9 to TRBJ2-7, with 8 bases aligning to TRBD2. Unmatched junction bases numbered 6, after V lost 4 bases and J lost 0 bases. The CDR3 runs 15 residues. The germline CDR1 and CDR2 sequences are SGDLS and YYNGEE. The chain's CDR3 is CASSPREALSYEQYF. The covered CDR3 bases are TGTGCCAGCAGCCCGCGGGAGGCCCTCTCCTACGAG.

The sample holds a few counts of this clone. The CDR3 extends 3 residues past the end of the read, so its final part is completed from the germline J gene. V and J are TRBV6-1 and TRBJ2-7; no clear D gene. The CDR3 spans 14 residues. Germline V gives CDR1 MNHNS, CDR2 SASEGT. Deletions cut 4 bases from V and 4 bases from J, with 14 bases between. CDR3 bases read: TGTGCCAGCAGTGCCGGTGGCGCCGGGTACGAG. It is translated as CASSAGGAGYE. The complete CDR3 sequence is CASSAGGAGYEQYF.

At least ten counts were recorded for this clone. The part of the CDR3 DNA that was read is TGCAGTGCCCAGCCTTTAGCGGGAGATGGCTCCTACAATGAG. Its protein is CSAQPLAGDGSYNE. The CDR3 in full is CSAQPLAGDGSYNEQFF. V usage is TRBV20-1 and J usage is TRBJ2-1; 9 bases are shared with TRBD2. The read is 3 residues too short to cover the CDR3 end, so that end is filled in from the germline J gene. The length of the CDR3 is 17 residues. Germline V gene sequence: CDR1 DFQATT, CDR2 SNEGSKA (reference sequence). The ends lost 6 bases at V and 0 bases at J; junction bases unmatched: 12.

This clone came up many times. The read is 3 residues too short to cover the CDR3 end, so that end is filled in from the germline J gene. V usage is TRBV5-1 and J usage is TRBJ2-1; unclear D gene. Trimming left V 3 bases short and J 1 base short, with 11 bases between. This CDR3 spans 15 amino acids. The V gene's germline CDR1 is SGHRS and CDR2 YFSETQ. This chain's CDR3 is CASSSEIGSYNEQFF. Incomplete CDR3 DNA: TGCGCCAGCAGCTCTGAAATCGGGTCCTACAATGAG.

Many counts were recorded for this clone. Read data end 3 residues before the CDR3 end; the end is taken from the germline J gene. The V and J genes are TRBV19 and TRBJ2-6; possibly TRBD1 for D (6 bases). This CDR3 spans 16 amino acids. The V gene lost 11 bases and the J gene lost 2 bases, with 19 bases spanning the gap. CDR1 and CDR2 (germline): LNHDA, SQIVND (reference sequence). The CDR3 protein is CASRQDPSPGANVLTF. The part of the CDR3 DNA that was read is TGTGCCTCGCGACAGGATCCGTCGCCTGGGGCCAACGTC.

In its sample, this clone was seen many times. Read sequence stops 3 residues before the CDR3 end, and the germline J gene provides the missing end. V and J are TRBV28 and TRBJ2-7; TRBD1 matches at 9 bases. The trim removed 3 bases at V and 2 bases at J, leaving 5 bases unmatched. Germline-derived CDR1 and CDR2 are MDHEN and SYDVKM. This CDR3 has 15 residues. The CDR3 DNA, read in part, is TGTGCCAGCAGTTTCGGGGGGACAGGGACCTACGAG. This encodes CASSFGGTGTYE. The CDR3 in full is CASSFGGTGTYEQYF. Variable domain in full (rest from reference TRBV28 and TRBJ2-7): DVKVTQSSRYLVKRTGEKVFLECVQDMDHENMFWYRQDPGLGLRLIYFSYDVKMKEKGDIPEGYSVSREKKERFSLILESASTNQTSMYLCASSFGGTGTYEQYFGPGTRLTVT.

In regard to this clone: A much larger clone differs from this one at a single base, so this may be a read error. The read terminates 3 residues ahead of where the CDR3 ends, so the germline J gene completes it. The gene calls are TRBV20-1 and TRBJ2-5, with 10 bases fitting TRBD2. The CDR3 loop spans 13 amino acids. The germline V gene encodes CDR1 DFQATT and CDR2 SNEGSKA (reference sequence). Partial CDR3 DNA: TGCAGTGGCCAGCGGGGGGGCACAGATACC. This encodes CSGQRGGTDT. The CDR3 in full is CSGQRGGTDTQYF.

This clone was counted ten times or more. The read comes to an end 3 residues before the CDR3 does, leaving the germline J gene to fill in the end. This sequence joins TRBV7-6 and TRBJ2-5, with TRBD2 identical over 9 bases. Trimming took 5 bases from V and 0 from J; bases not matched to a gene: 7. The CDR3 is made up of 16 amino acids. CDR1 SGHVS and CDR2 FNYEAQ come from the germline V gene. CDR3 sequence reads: CASSLTSGRYQETQYF. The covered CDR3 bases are TGTGCCAGCAGCCTGACTAGCGGCCGGTACCAAGAGACC.

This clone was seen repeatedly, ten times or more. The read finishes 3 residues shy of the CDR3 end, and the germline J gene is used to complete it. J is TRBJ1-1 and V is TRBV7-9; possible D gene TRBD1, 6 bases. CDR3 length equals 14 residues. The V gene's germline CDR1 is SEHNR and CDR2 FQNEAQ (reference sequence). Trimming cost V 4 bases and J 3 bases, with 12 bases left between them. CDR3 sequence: CASSSMRQDTEAFF. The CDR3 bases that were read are TGTGCCAGCAGCTCCATGAGACAGGACACTGAA.

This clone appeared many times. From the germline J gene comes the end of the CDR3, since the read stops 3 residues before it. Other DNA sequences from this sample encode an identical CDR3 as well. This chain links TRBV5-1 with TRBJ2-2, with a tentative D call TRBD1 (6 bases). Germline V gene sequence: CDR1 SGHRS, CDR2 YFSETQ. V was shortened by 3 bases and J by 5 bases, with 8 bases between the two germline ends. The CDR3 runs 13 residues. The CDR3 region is CASSSQGTGELFF. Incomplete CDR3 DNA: TGCGCCAGCAGCTCACAGGGTACCGGGGAG.

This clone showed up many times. This chain's CDR3 is CASSPKGTGNGELFF. The part of the CDR3 DNA that was read is TGTGCCAGTAGTCCTAAAGGGACAGGGAACGGGGAG. The chain links TRBV19 to TRBJ2-2; 9 bases are shared with TRBD1. The CDR3 is cut off 3 residues early in the read; its end comes from the germline J gene. V shed 5 bases and J 7 bases; nucleotides not matched to a gene: 8. Germline values: CDR1 LNHDA, CDR2 SQIVND (reference sequence). The length of the CDR3 is 15 residues.